Listed below are T cell receptor beta chains from one sample, sequenced in a study of cytomegalovirus exposure and HLA in healthy donors. Profiled with immunoSEQ multiplex PCR; TCRdb holds only in-frame clones, not every one. The data contain some 140,000 clones, 82% of them singletons. The specimen was PBMCs. All receptors derive from a woman between 50 and 59 years old in good health and CMV-seropositive. CDR3s include the opening cysteine and the closing phenylalanine or tryptophan. The order of the fields is clone size, J gene, D gene, V gene, CDR3 protein, CDR3 DNA. A D gene is named only where the DNA matches it firmly. Rows may omit the clone size; those that give it use once, few, many or a size class.

size: -; J: TRBJ1-1; D: TRBD1; V: TRBV19; CDR3: CASRETGGHTEAFF; DNA: TGTGCCAGTAGGGAGACAGGGGGCCACACTGAAGCTTTCTTT
size: -; J: TRBJ2-7; D: -; V: TRBV27; CDR3: CASARSPGQGSYEQYF; DNA: TGTGCCAGCGCTAGAAGTCCGGGACAAGGATCTTACGAGCAGTACTTC
size: -; J: TRBJ2-1; D: TRBD2; V: TRBV7-8; CDR3: CASSLSGVWEQFF; DNA: TGTGCCAGCAGCTTAAGCGGGGTATGGGAGCAGTTCTTC
size: -; J: TRBJ2-4; D: -; V: TRBV15; CDR3: CATSRERSNSQYF; DNA: TGTGCCACCAGCAGAGAACGGTCAAACAGTCAGTACTTC
size: -; J: TRBJ1-2; D: -; V: TRBV28; CDR3: CASSLQATAYGYTF; DNA: TGTGCCAGCAGTTTACAAGCGACTGCTTATGGCTACACCTTC
size: once; J: TRBJ1-1; D: -; V: TRBV6-5; CDR3: CASSSTGRNTEAFF; DNA: TGTGCCAGCAGTTCAACAGGCCGGAACACTGAAGCTTTCTTT
size: -; J: TRBJ1-2; D: -; V: TRBV27; CDR3: CASSLIPPSGGYTF; DNA: TGTGCCAGCAGTCTTATCCCCCCCTCAGGGGGCTACACCTTC
size: -; J: TRBJ2-3; D: TRBD2; V: TRBV29-1; CDR3: CSVVSGGAGGADTQYF; DNA: TGCAGCGTTGTCAGCGGGGGGGCAGGAGGGGCAGATACGCAGTATTTT
size: few; J: TRBJ1-2; D: TRBD1; V: TRBV15; CDR3: CATSRAGGAGYGYTF; DNA: TGTGCCACCAGCAGAGCAGGGGGCGCGGGCTATGGCTACACCTTC
size: -; J: TRBJ1-4; D: TRBD1; V: TRBV27; CDR3: CASSPFWTGGEKLFF; DNA: TGTGCCAGCAGCCCTTTCTGGACAGGGGGTGAAAAACTGTTTTTT
size: few; J: TRBJ1-2; D: -; V: TRBV28; CDR3: CASSLPDFYYGYTF; DNA: TGTGCCAGCAGTCTACCAGACTTCTACTATGGCTACACCTTC
size: -; J: TRBJ1-4; D: -; V: TRBV7-6; CDR3: CASSLRGGAGATNEKLFF; DNA: TGTGCCAGCAGCTTGCGCGGGGGGGCTGGAGCAACTAATGAAAAACTGTTTTTT
size: -; J: TRBJ1-1; D: TRBD1; V: TRBV7-9; CDR3: CASSLGDRETAFF; DNA: TGTGCCAGCAGCTTAGGGGACAGGGAGACAGCTTTCTTT
size: -; J: TRBJ2-1; D: TRBD2; V: TRBV7-9; CDR3: CASTLGLAGNRGEQFF; DNA: TGTGCCAGCACCTTGGGACTAGCGGGAAACCGGGGGGAGCAGTTCTTC
size: -; J: TRBJ1-1; D: -; V: TRBV28; CDR3: CASSLVTGPGAFF; DNA: TGTGCCAGCAGTTTGGTGACAGGTCCCGGAGCTTTCTTT
size: -; J: TRBJ2-3; D: TRBD2; V: TRBV5-1; CDR3: CASSLLTPVAGGPLDTQYF; DNA: TGCGCCAGCAGCTTGTTGACTCCGGTAGCGGGAGGGCCCTTAGATACGCAGTATTTT
size: -; J: TRBJ1-1; D: TRBD1; V: TRBV7-8; CDR3: CASSRPGTGGPTEAFF; DNA: TGTGCCAGCAGCCGCCCTGGGACAGGGGGTCCAACTGAAGCTTTCTTT
size: -; J: TRBJ2-1; D: TRBD1; V: TRBV29-1; CDR3: CSVQQGVNEQFF; DNA: TGCAGCGTACAACAGGGGGTCAATGAGCAGTTCTTC
size: few; J: TRBJ1-4; D: -; V: TRBV5-4; CDR3: CASSSRANEKLFF; DNA: TGTGCCAGCAGCTCGAGGGCCAACGAAAAACTGTTTTTT
size: -; J: TRBJ2-3; D: -; V: TRBV11-2; CDR3: CASSHPSVVDTQYF; DNA: TGTGCCAGCAGCCACCCTAGTGTAGTAGATACGCAGTATTTT